This T cell receptor (beta chain) was recorded in a study of graft-versus-host responses after intestinal transplantation. The germline CDR1 and CDR2 sequences are LNHDA and SQIVND (reference sequence). CDR3 size: 15 residues. Trimming shortened V by 5 bases and J by 2 bases, and 13 bases separated the two germline ends. Clones were read by immunoSEQ multiplex PCR, and TCRdb kept only the in-frame ones, dropping some. Of tens of thousands of clones listed, roughly four fifths are singletons. As for this clone: What it binds is not known.

The input for sequencing was unstimulated CD8+ T cells sorted from spleen or lymph node cells, taken before transplant. The source of this sequence is a human donor who was the organ donor for an intestinal transplant. The chain couples TRBV19 to TRBJ2-1, with D tentatively TRBD2 (6 bases). The CDR3 is CASSPAGPPYNEQFF. CDR3 coding DNA: TGTGCCAGTAGTCCGGCGGGACCTCCCTACAATGAGCAGTTCTTC.